What follows are 21 T cell receptor beta chains derived from one specimen sequenced in a study of cytomegalovirus exposure and HLA in healthy donors. The PCR employed 60 Vbeta primers together with 13 Jbeta primers. Clones were sequenced by immunoSEQ multiplex PCR, and TCRdb holds only the in-frame ones, with some missing. Of 150,000 or so clones listed, about 74% are singletons. The specimen was PBMCs. The receptors were gathered from a young man in good health and CMV-seropositive.

The rearrangement joins TRBV5-4 to TRBJ2-3; the D gene is possibly TRBD2 (6 bases). The V and J ends lost 5 bases and 0 bases respectively, with 16 bases between them. Germline loops: CDR1 SGHNT, CDR2 YYREEE (reference sequence). The CDR3 runs 16 residues. CDR3 coding DNA: TGTGCCAGCAGTTCGCCGGGACTTTTTAGCACAGATACGCAGTATTTT. This gives the protein CASSSPGLFSTDTQYF.

The rearrangement joins TRBV5-6 to TRBJ2-7, with 7 bases aligning to TRBD2. This CDR3 has 14 amino acids. Trimming at V came to 3 bases and at J to 4 bases, leaving 7 bases not matched to a gene. Germline V gene data show CDR1 as SGHDT and CDR2 as YYEEEE. Here the CDR3 reads CASSWGRVGYEQYF. The CDR3 DNA reads as TGTGCCAGCAGCTGGGGGAGGGTTGGGTACGAGCAGTACTTC.

This clone was recorded once. The gene calls are TRBV29-1 and TRBJ1-3; no clear D gene. The CDR3 length is 14 residues. Germline V CDR1 and CDR2: SQVTM, ANQGSEA. V lost 5 bases, J lost 1 base, and 12 bases lay in between. This chain's CDR3 is CSVSFPRSGNTIYF. Here the CDR3 DNA reads TGCAGCGTTTCTTTTCCGAGGTCTGGAAACACCATATATTTT. The full variable domain, in which reference TRBV29-1 and TRBJ1-3 provide the parts outside the CDR3, is SAVISQKPSRDICQRGTSLTIQCQVDSQVTMMFWYRQQPGQSLTLIATANQGSEATYESGFVIDKFPISRPNLTFSTLTVSNMSPEDSSIYLCSVSFPRSGNTIYFGEGSWLTVV.

Notes on this clone: Other DNA sequences from this sample encode an identical CDR3 as well. J is TRBJ2-7 and V is TRBV6-5, with TRBD1 identical over 8 bases. The germline CDR1 and CDR2 sequences are MNHEY and SVGAGI. Losses at the gene ends were 0 bases for V and 6 bases for J; bases not matched to a gene: 10. The CDR3 runs to 16 residues. CDR3 DNA sequence: TGTGCCAGCAGTTACTCCGCCCCAGGACAGGGAGGCGAGCAGTACTTC. The encoded protein is CASSYSAPGQGGEQYF.

This rearrangement joins TRBV18 to TRBJ2-2; the D gene is possibly TRBD1 (6 bases). The germline gives CDR1 KGHSH, CDR2 LQKENI. The V gene lost 2 bases and the J gene lost 6 bases, with 10 bases spanning the gap. The length of the CDR3 is 14 residues. This chain's CDR3 is CASSPLQGSGELFF. CDR3 in DNA: TGTGCCAGCTCACCATTACAGGGCTCCGGGGAGCTGTTTTTT.

The J gene is TRBJ2-7, the V gene TRBV2; 10 nucleotides agree with TRBD2. Germline CDR1 is SNHLY and CDR2 is FYNNEI. The junction had 5 bases not matched to a gene; V was cut back by 1 base and J by 2 bases. This CDR3 is built from 16 residues. For the CDR3, the DNA is TGTGCCAGCAGTGAAGGCGAGCGGGAGGGCCCCTACGAGCAGTACTTC. Its protein product is CASSEGEREGPYEQYF.

This clone was detected a few times. This chain joins TRBV6-5 and TRBJ1-4; the match to TRBD1 covers 7 bases. Unmatched junction bases numbered 7, after V lost 5 bases and J lost 4 bases. The CDR3 is 15 amino acids. CDR1 is MNHEY, CDR2 SVGAGI, per germline. This CDR3 is CASSPDRVFNEKLFF. CDR3 nucleotides: TGTGCCAGCAGTCCCGACAGGGTGTTTAATGAAAAACTGTTTTTT.

The sample holds a few counts of this clone. V is TRBV4-1 and J is TRBJ2-7, with 7 bases aligning to TRBD2. J lost 3 bases, V lost 4 bases, and 12 bases had no gene match. Germline V lookup: CDR1 MGHRA, CDR2 YSYEKL. The CDR3 sequence is 16 residues long. DNA of the CDR3: TGCGCCAGCAGCCCAGACCCGGCGGGGGTACGCTACGAGCAGTACTTC. As protein: CASSPDPAGVRYEQYF.

The V and J genes are TRBV28 and TRBJ1-5, with TRBD1 as a possible D gene (5 bases). The length of the CDR3 is 15 residues. CDR1 is MDHEN and CDR2 is SYDVKM in the germline V gene. The ends were cut back, 6 bases at V and 0 bases at J, with 12 bases in the middle. The CDR3 nucleotides are TGTGCCAGCAGGACATCGACAGTTAGCAATCAGCCCCAGCATTTT. Amino acid sequence: CASRTSTVSNQPQHF.

This chain connects TRBV2 to TRBJ1-1; TRBD1 aligns across 8 bases. The ends lost 4 bases at V and 5 bases at J; junction bases unmatched: 6. Germline V gene data show CDR1 as SNHLY and CDR2 as FYNNEI. The CDR3 runs 14 residues. CDR3 sequence: CASSGGRQGTEAFF. The DNA of the CDR3 is TGTGCCAGCAGTGGTGGAAGACAGGGGACTGAAGCTTTCTTT.

This chain connects TRBV23-1 to TRBJ2-5; tentative D call: TRBD2 (6 bases). TRBV23-1 is recorded as an ORF, its role being uncertain. V was pared by 0 bases and J by 5 bases, with 13 bases between. There are 15 residues in the CDR3. Here the CDR3 DNA reads TGCGCCAGCAGTCAATCGGCGGGGTTAGGGGAGACCCAGTACTTC. Its protein is CASSQSAGLGETQYF.

V and J are TRBV11-2 and TRBJ1-3; D unresolved. This CDR3 is built from 12 residues. Looked up from germline, CDR1 is SGHAT and CDR2 is FQNNGV. V shed 4 bases and J shed 7 bases, with 8 bases lying between them. The DNA of the CDR3 is TGTGCCAGCAGCTCGTTATATAACACCATATATTTT. Translation gives CASSSLYNTIYF. Full variable domain (outside the CDR3, taken from reference TRBV11-2 and TRBJ1-3): EAGVAQSPRYKIIEKRQSVAFWCNPISGHATLYWYQQILGQGPKLLIQFQNNGVVDDSQLPKDRFSAERLKGVDSTLKIQPAKLEDSAVYLCASSSLYNTIYFGEGSWLTVV.

The V call is TRBV7-2, the J call TRBJ1-4, with D maybe TRBD1 (6 bases). This CDR3 has 15 amino acids. V was trimmed by 9 bases and J by 4 bases, leaving 18 bases between them. CDR1 and CDR2 (germline): SGHTA, FQGNSA. This chain's CDR3 is CASSPRGMGNEKLFF. In DNA, the CDR3 is TGTGCCAGTTCCCCGAGGGGGATGGGTAATGAAAAACTGTTTTTT.

The chain employs TRBV27 and TRBJ2-2, with 7 bases lining up with TRBD2. Trimming took 5 bases from V and 1 from J; bases not matched to a gene: 13. The length of the CDR3 is 18 residues. CDR1 and CDR2 from the germline V gene are MNHEY and SMNVEV (reference sequence). As DNA, the CDR3 is TGTGCCAGCAGTCCCACCCTCGGACTAGACCAGAACACCGGGGAGCTGTTTTTT. The encoded protein is CASSPTLGLDQNTGELFF.

Here the CDR3 reads CASGLASTDTQYF. CDR3 DNA: TGTGCCAGCGGACTAGCAAGCACAGATACGCAGTATTTT. This chain joins TRBV6-4 and TRBJ2-3, with 8 bases identical to TRBD2. CDR3 size: 13 residues. Germline V lookup: CDR1 MRHNA, CDR2 SNTAGT. The ends lost 8 bases at V and 0 bases at J; junction bases unmatched: 1.

This CDR3 reads CASSQQSAPYEQYF. CDR3 bases: TGCGCCAGCAGCCAACAGAGTGCGCCCTACGAGCAGTACTTC. The chain couples TRBV5-1 to TRBJ2-7; no firm D call. The CDR3 length is 14 residues. In germline, CDR1 is SGHRS, CDR2 YFSETQ. V gave up 4 bases and J gave up 2 bases, with 13 bases separating them.

As concerns this clone: One end of the junction is discordant with germline, which a read error may explain. The rearrangement links TRBV7-9 to TRBJ1-1; D gene uncertain. CDR1 is SEHNR and CDR2 is FQNEAQ in the germline V gene (reference sequence). The CDR3 runs to 12 residues. The CDR3 sequence: CSSSFAEAEAFF. Written as DNA, the CDR3 is TGTTCCAGCAGCTTCGCCGAGGCTGAAGCTTTCTTT.

The genes are TRBV7-8 and TRBJ2-5, with 8 nucleotides matching TRBD2. Germline CDR1 and CDR2: SGHVS and FQNEAQ. The CDR3 runs to 16 residues. Trimming cost V 5 bases and J 5 bases; bases outside gene matches: 13. The DNA for the CDR3 is TGTGCCAGCAGCCCAAGAGTAGGGACTAGGCGGGAGACCCAGTACTTC. It specifies CASSPRVGTRRETQYF.

The V and J genes are TRBV2 and TRBJ2-7; 8 bases are shared with TRBD1. Germline CDR1 reads SNHLY; CDR2 reads FYNNEI. CDR3 length: 15 residues. V shed 6 bases, J shed 0 bases, and the junction held 7 bases outside the gene matches. CDR3 in DNA: TGTGCCAGCAGCGACCGGACAGGGTACTCCTACGAGCAGTACTTC. Amino acid sequence: CASSDRTGYSYEQYF.

This sequence joins TRBV6-1 and TRBJ2-1; 8 bases match TRBD2. The V segment lost 8 bases and the J segment 7 bases; nucleotides outside the gene matches: 13. CDR1 and CDR2 from the germline V gene are MNHNS and SASEGT. The CDR3 contains 15 residues. DNA for the CDR3: TGTGCCAGCTCAACCCCCGGGACTAGGAGTAATGAGCAGTTCTTC. It yields the protein CASSTPGTRSNEQFF.

The chain employs TRBV12-5 and TRBJ2-1; D is ambiguous. There are 14 residues in the CDR3. The V gene lost 8 bases and the J gene lost 3 bases, with 14 bases spanning the gap. Germline V lookup: CDR1 LGHNT, CDR2 FRNRAP. CDR3: CASSGEVFYNEQFF. As DNA, the CDR3 is TGTGCTAGTTCTGGCGAGGTGTTCTACAATGAGCAGTTCTTC.